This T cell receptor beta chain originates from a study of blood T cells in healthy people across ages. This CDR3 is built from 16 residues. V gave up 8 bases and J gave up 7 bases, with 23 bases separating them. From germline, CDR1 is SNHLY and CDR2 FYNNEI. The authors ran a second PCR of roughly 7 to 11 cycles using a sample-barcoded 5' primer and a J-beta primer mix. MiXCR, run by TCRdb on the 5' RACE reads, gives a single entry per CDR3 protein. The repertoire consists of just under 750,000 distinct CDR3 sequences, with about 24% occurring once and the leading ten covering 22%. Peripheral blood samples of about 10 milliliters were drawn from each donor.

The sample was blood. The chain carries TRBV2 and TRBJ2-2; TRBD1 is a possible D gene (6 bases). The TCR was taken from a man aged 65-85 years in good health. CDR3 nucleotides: TGTGCCAGCGAAGTTGTTAGTCCGTGGGGGCTCGGGGAGCTGTTTTTT. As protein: CASEVVSPWGLGELFF.